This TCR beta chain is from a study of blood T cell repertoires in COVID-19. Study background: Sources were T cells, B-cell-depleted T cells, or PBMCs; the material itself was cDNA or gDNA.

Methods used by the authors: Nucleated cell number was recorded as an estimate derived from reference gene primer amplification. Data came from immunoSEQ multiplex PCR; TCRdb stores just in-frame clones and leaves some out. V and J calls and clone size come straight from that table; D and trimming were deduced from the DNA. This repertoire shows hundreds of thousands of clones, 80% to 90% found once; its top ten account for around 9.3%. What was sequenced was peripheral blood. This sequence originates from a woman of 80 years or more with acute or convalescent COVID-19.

The CDR3, as DNA: TGCACCAGCAGCCAGACTCGACGGAACTATGGCTACACCTTC. Amino acid sequence: CTSSQTRRNYGYTF. The V call is TRBV1, the J call TRBJ1-2. TRBV1 is termed a pseudogene. The CDR3 spans 14 residues.